The 4 T cell receptor beta chains listed next were all sequenced from one sample in a study of control samples from healthy donors and cancer patients (dated by TCRdb to the early 2020s). Library construction relied on the immunoSEQ multiplex PCR assay. What TCRdb holds here is the immuneACCESS table cut down to in-frame rearrangements. Part of the clones is not present; checked against another copy, under half of the missing clones reflect an unresolved V gene, and the others are unexplained. Across this sample there are some 120,000 clones, with approximately 90% seen only once. The ten most abundant clones make up 2.3% of the sample. Material: blood. The receptors come from a woman in her sixties or seventies in good health.

This clone was observed a single time. The chain has TRBV24-1 and TRBJ1-2, with a tentative D call TRBD1 (5 bases). Germline assignment: CDR1 KGHDR and CDR2 SFDVKD. The V gene lost 5 bases and the J gene lost 8 bases, with 20 bases spanning the gap. The CDR3 covers 15 residues. The CDR3 region has the DNA TGTGCCACCAGTGGGGGGAGAGGAAACATATACGGCTACACCTTC. This gives the protein CATSGGRGNIYGYTF.

V gene TRBV7-9 combines with J gene TRBJ1-3; D remains unclear. V lost 5 bases to trimming and J lost 0 bases, with 11 bases between them. Germline V gene sequence: CDR1 SEHNR, CDR2 FQNEAQ (reference sequence). The CDR3 spans 15 residues. The CDR3 loop reads CASSASVSSGNTIYF. For the CDR3, the DNA is TGTGCCAGCAGCGCTAGCGTTTCCTCTGGAAACACCATATATTTT. Full variable domain (missing parts from reference TRBV7-9 and TRBJ1-3): DTGVSQNPRHKITKRGQNVTFRCDPISEHNRLYWYRQTLGQGPEFLTYFQNEAQLEKSRLLSDRFSAERPKGSFSTLEIQRTEQGDSAMYLCASSASVSSGNTIYFGEGSWLTVV.

The V gene is TRBV6-1, the J gene TRBJ1-2; a possible D gene is TRBD1 (5 bases). The CDR3 is 16 residues long. Germline V gene data show CDR1 as MNHNS and CDR2 as SASEGT. Trimming pared 0 bases from V and 5 bases from J, leaving 16 bases between. CDR3 DNA sequence: TGTGCCAGCAGTGAAGCGCTCTTGGGGGTTGGGTATGGCTACACCTTC. It translates to CASSEALLGVGYGYTF.

The genes are TRBV19 and TRBJ1-5; possible D gene TRBD1, 5 bases. The CDR3 contains 13 residues. V lost 3 bases and J 7 bases, leaving 10 bases between the germline ends. Germline V gene sequence: CDR1 LNHDA, CDR2 SQIVND (reference sequence). CDR3: CASSIGHGQPQHF. The CDR3 coding sequence is TGTGCCAGTAGTATCGGACACGGGCAGCCCCAGCATTTT.